These 30 T cell receptor beta chains were sequenced from one sample in a study of Graves' ophthalmopathy and Graves' hyperthyroidism. TCR beta CDR3 regions were amplified from RNA transcripts. HTBI primers primed a first-round RT-PCR, and a second-round multiplex PCR followed. Each CDR3 protein gets one entry after TCRdb re-called the multiplex PCR reads with MiXCR. The data contain about 370,000 distinct CDR3 sequences, roughly 17% of them singletons. Sequencing was done on a sample of peripheral blood. These receptors came from an adult woman with stable Graves' hyperthyroidism.

This clonotype was picked up one time. The rearrangement joins TRBV12-3 or TRBV12-4 to TRBJ1-2; D gene unclear. This CDR3 region has 14 residues. The V end lost 2 bases, the J end lost 2 bases, and 9 bases lay between the germline ends. The CDR3 spells CASSLSVSNYGYTF. CDR3 sequence (DNA): TGTGCCAGCAGTTTATCTGTGTCCAACTATGGCTACACCTTC.

This clonotype showed up many times. The chain links TRBV10-1 to TRBJ1-1, with D perhaps TRBD1 (6 bases). This CDR3 is 15 amino acids long. Trimming pared 11 bases from V and 1 base from J, leaving 20 bases between. Germline V lookup: CDR1 WNHNN, CDR2 SYGVQD (reference sequence). CDR3 nucleotide sequence: TGCGCCCCCAGGGCCGAGGGGGTTACGAACACTGAAGCTTTCTTT. It is translated as CAPRAEGVTNTEAFF.

This clonotype was observed at least ten times. This chain connects TRBV2 to TRBJ1-2; the match to TRBD1 covers 7 bases. Germline V gene data show CDR1 as SNHLY and CDR2 as FYNNEI. This CDR3 comprises 16 residues. The junction had 10 bases not matched to a gene; V was cut back by 3 bases and J by 3 bases. CDR3: CASSEPTEGTDYGYTF. CDR3 bases: TGTGCCAGCAGTGAGCCAACTGAGGGGACAGACTATGGCTACACCTTC.

This clonotype was observed at least ten times. V gene TRBV12-3 or TRBV12-4 combines with J gene TRBJ1-1, with 8 nucleotides matching TRBD1. V was clipped by 5 bases and J by 6 bases; unmatched bases: 11. CDR3 size: 15 residues. The CDR3 DNA is TGTGCCAGCAGTCAGGACAGGGATCGAGGGTCTGAAGCTTTCTTT. It translates to CASSQDRDRGSEAFF.

This clonotype was recorded at least ten times. This chain connects TRBV28 to TRBJ2-7; D is unclear. V was cut by 1 base and J by 2 bases, with 6 bases left in between. CDR1 and CDR2 from the germline V gene are MDHEN and SYDVKM. CDR3 length: 13 residues. This CDR3 is CASSLSQTYEQYF. In nucleotides, the CDR3 is TGTGCCAGCAGTTTATCCCAGACCTACGAGCAGTACTTC. Complete variable domain (other parts from reference TRBV28 and TRBJ2-7): DVKVTQSSRYLVKRTGEKVFLECVQDMDHENMFWYRQDPGLGLRLIYFSYDVKMKEKGDIPEGYSVSREKKERFSLILESASTNQTSMYLCASSLSQTYEQYFGPGTRLTVT.

This clonotype was seen at least ten times. A single base separates this from a much larger clone, so it may be a read error. The genes are TRBV6-2 or TRBV6-3 and TRBJ1-5, with 7 bases that match TRBD1. Germline CDR1 is MNHEY and CDR2 is SVGEGT. The CDR3 totals 15 residues. DNA of the CDR3: TGTGCCAGCAGTTTCCGGGACAGCGGCAATCAGTCCCAGCATTTT. Translated, it gives CASSFRDSGNQSQHF.

This clonotype was seen at least ten times. The chain uses TRBV28 and TRBJ2-7; TRBD1 is a possible D gene (5 bases). The germline V gene has CDR1 MDHEN and CDR2 SYDVKM. CDR3 size: 15 residues. V lost 7 bases, J lost 3 bases, and 19 bases lay in between. This chain's CDR3 is CASTTPAGRNYEQYF. CDR3 coding DNA: TGTGCCAGCACCACCCCAGCAGGGCGTAACTACGAGCAGTACTTC.

The V call is TRBV19, the J call TRBJ2-7; TRBD2 agrees at 9 bases. There are 15 residues in the CDR3. The J segment lost 4 bases and the V segment lost 1 base, leaving 5 bases of the junction unmatched. Germline V CDR1 and CDR2: LNHDA, SQIVND (reference sequence). The CDR3 region has the DNA TGTGCCAGTAGTATAGCGGCTAGCGGGAAGTACGAGCAGTACTTC. As protein: CASSIAASGKYEQYF.

This clonotype was counted many times. This chain links TRBV7-3 with TRBJ1-1; D remains ambiguous. Trimming pared 4 bases from V and 1 base from J, leaving 13 bases between. The length of the CDR3 is 15 residues. Germline CDR1 reads SGHTA; CDR2 reads FQGTGA. The CDR3 protein is CASSSRSRANTEAFF. The CDR3 coding sequence is TGTGCCAGCAGCTCAAGGTCGAGAGCGAACACTGAAGCTTTCTTT.

This clonotype was found a few times. V is TRBV4-1 and J is TRBJ2-6; TRBD1 aligns across 9 bases. V dropped 1 base and J dropped 0; count of bases not matched to a gene: 4. This CDR3 spans 18 amino acids. CDR1 and CDR2 from the germline V gene are MGHRA and YSYEKL. CDR3 sequence: CASSQGTGDFSGANVLTF. The CDR3 nucleotides read TGCGCCAGCAGCCAAGGGACAGGGGATTTCTCTGGGGCCAACGTCCTGACTTTC.

The chain uses TRBV7-2 and TRBJ1-2, with 7 bases that match TRBD1. The CDR3 spans 12 residues. Germline CDR1 reads SGHTA; CDR2 reads FQGNSA. V was pared by 4 bases and J by 7 bases, with 3 bases of the junction left unmatched. The chain's CDR3 is CASSSRGGGYTF. The DNA for the CDR3 is TGTGCCAGCAGCTCCAGGGGGGGTGGCTACACCTTC. Looking up the rest from reference TRBV7-2 and TRBJ1-2 gives the full variable domain: GAGVSQSPSNKVTEKGKDVELRCDPISGHTALYWYRQSLGQGLEFLIYFQGNSAPDKSGLPSDRFSAERTGGSVSTLTIQRTQQEDSAVYLCASSSRGGGYTFGSGTRLTVV.

This clonotype was counted ten times or more. V usage is TRBV19 and J usage is TRBJ2-2, with D tentatively TRBD1 or TRBD2 (5 bases each). The germline V and J ends were trimmed by 2 bases and 5 bases, with 9 bases remaining between them. This CDR3 is built from 14 residues. Germline-derived CDR1 and CDR2 are LNHDA and SQIVND (reference sequence). The CDR3 region has the DNA TGTGCCAGTAGTATACAGGGACGGACCGGGGAGCTGTTTTTT. This gives the protein CASSIQGRTGELFF.

This clonotype has a count of ten or more. The chain combines TRBV11-2 with TRBJ1-1, with D possibly being TRBD1 (6 bases). This CDR3 contains 14 residues. The germline V gene encodes CDR1 SGHAT and CDR2 FQNNGV. Trimming cost V 7 bases and J 7 bases, with 19 bases left between them. CDR3 region: CASIAYQGYGEAFF. For the CDR3, the DNA is TGTGCCAGCATCGCTTACCAGGGGTATGGTGAAGCTTTCTTT.

This sequence joins TRBV6-1 and TRBJ1-5, with D tentatively TRBD1 (5 bases). In germline, CDR1 is MNHNS, CDR2 SASEGT. CDR3 length equals 17 residues. V was trimmed by 6 bases and J by 0 bases, leaving 18 bases between them. The CDR3 is CASRSRQSLYSNQPQHF. In nucleotides, the CDR3 is TGTGCCAGCAGATCCAGACAGAGTCTTTATAGCAATCAGCCCCAGCATTTT.

In its sample, this clonotype was seen many times. The chain is built from TRBV20-1 and TRBJ1-2, with D hard to call. Germline assignment: CDR1 DFQATT and CDR2 SNEGSKA (reference sequence). This CDR3 region has 11 residues. V gave up 1 base and J gave up 8 bases, with 8 bases separating them. CDR3 sequence reads: CSARAGGGYTF. CDR3 DNA sequence: TGCAGTGCTAGAGCAGGAGGCGGCTACACCTTC.

This clonotype was seen repeatedly, ten times or more. The chain couples TRBV20-1 to TRBJ2-6, with D unresolved. The CDR3 covers 13 residues. Germline CDR1 DFQATT, CDR2 SNEGSKA (reference sequence). Trimming left V 4 bases short and J 3 bases short, with 7 bases between. CDR3 DNA: TGCAGTGCTAAGCTCATTGGGGCCAACGTCCTGACTTTC. It translates to CSAKLIGANVLTF.

There are many counts of this clonotype. V usage is TRBV20-1 and J usage is TRBJ2-3; TRBD2 matches 7 bases. CDR1 and CDR2 from the germline V gene are DFQATT and SNEGSKA (reference sequence). This CDR3 spans 17 amino acids. J was trimmed by 1 base and V by 4 bases; bases with no gene match: 14. The CDR3 protein is CSATRGLSSGGTDTQYF. CDR3 coding DNA: TGCAGTGCTACGCGCGGTTTATCTAGCGGCGGCACAGATACGCAGTATTTT.

This clonotype was seen many times. CDR3 DNA: TGTGCCAGCAGTTTCCGGACCGAAGTAGGGGAGCTGTTTTTT. It yields the protein CASSFRTEVGELFF. The rearrangement uses TRBV12-3 or TRBV12-4 and TRBJ2-2; D remains ambiguous. This CDR3 is 14 amino acids long. Trimming left V 3 bases short and J 8 bases short, with 13 bases between.

Comments on this clonotype: At one end, the junction sequence differs from germline, possibly due to a read error. This chain links TRBV11-1 with TRBJ2-7; 11 bases line up with TRBD2. Germline CDR1 reads SGHAT; CDR2 reads FQDESV (reference sequence). The CDR3 length is 15 residues. Written as DNA, the CDR3 is TGTGCCAGCAGCCGCACTAGCGGGAGCCCCTACAAGCAGTACTTC. Translating it yields CASSRTSGSPYKQYF.

This clonotype was observed a handful of times. The chain links TRBV5-1 to TRBJ2-7; 7 bases are a match to TRBD1. V trimming: 4 bases; J trimming: 3 bases; junction bases outside the gene matches: 7. CDR1 and CDR2 (germline): SGHRS, YFSETQ. This CDR3 has 14 amino acids. DNA of the CDR3: TGCGCCAGCAGCCTGGCCGGGACAGACTACGAGCAGTACTTC. This encodes CASSLAGTDYEQYF.

This clonotype was counted at least ten times. The chain employs TRBV20-1 and TRBJ2-5, with TRBD1 as a possible D gene (6 bases). In germline, CDR1 is DFQATT, CDR2 SNEGSKA (reference sequence). V lost 3 bases to trimming and J lost 0 bases, with 14 bases between them. CDR3 length: 15 residues. CDR3 DNA sequence: TGCAGTGCTAGCCAACAGGGTTTGAACCAAGAGACCCAGTACTTC. Encoded protein: CSASQQGLNQETQYF.

In its sample, this clonotype was seen a few times. This chain connects TRBV30 to TRBJ1-1; 7 nucleotides align to TRBD1. V shed 2 bases, J shed 5 bases, and the junction held 8 bases outside the gene matches. Looked up from germline, CDR1 is GTSNPN and CDR2 is SVGIG (reference sequence). This CDR3 comprises 14 residues. The CDR3: CAWSPRGRWTEAFF. The DNA of the CDR3 is TGTGCCTGGAGTCCTAGGGGGCGCTGGACTGAAGCTTTCTTT.

There are many counts of this clonotype. The genes are TRBV2 and TRBJ1-5; D not resolved. Germline lookup yields CDR1 SNHLY and CDR2 FYNNEI. V was pared by 4 bases and J by 4 bases, with 5 bases between. The CDR3 loop spans 12 amino acids. As DNA, the CDR3 is TGTGCCAGCAGTGGTTTTAATCAGCCCCAGCATTTT. The encoded protein is CASSGFNQPQHF.

This clonotype was seen ten or more times. This chain links TRBV5-1 with TRBJ2-2, with 8 bases matching TRBD2. V lost 0 bases to trimming and J lost 2 bases; unmatched junction nucleotides: 9. Germline V gene lookup returns CDR1 SGHRS and CDR2 YFSETQ. CDR3 size: 18 residues. For the CDR3, the DNA is TGCGCCAGCAGCTTGGCCTACACTAGCGGAGTAAACACCGGGGAGCTGTTTTTT. Its protein product is CASSLAYTSGVNTGELFF. The variable domain in full, completed from reference TRBV5-1 and TRBJ2-2, reads KAGVTQTPRYLIKTRGQQVTLSCSPISGHRSVSWYQQTPGQGLQFLFEYFSETQRNKGNFPGRFSGRQFSNSRSEMNVSTLELGDSALYLCASSLAYTSGVNTGELFFGEGSRLTVL.

This clonotype was counted ten times or more. V is TRBV12-3 or TRBV12-4 and J is TRBJ1-5; tentatively, D is TRBD1 (5 bases). Deletions cut 3 bases from V and 0 bases from J, with 15 bases between. The CDR3 loop spans 17 amino acids. The DNA for the CDR3 is TGTGCCAGCAGTTTTTCTGTGGACAACTATAGCAATCAGCCCCAGCATTTT. This gives the protein CASSFSVDNYSNQPQHF.

This clonotype was counted at least ten times. The J gene is TRBJ2-7, the V gene TRBV20-1; tentatively, D is TRBD2 (5 bases). The CDR3 spans 11 residues. Germline CDR1 reads DFQATT; CDR2 reads SNEGSKA (reference sequence). The V end lost 3 bases, the J end lost 2 bases, and 5 bases lay between the germline ends. In nucleotides, the CDR3 is TGCAGTGCTAGCGGGACCTACGAGCAGTACTTC. Its translation: CSASGTYEQYF.

V usage is TRBV12-3 or TRBV12-4 and J usage is TRBJ2-5; the D gene is possibly TRBD2 (7 bases). CDR3 length equals 16 residues. Deletions cut 6 bases from V and 1 base from J, with 18 bases between. The CDR3 region is CASSAPGGPSQETQYF. CDR3 coding DNA: TGTGCCAGCAGCGCCCCCGGGGGGCCGTCCCAAGAGACCCAGTACTTC.

This clonotype came up many times. The chain employs TRBV7-2 and TRBJ1-1, with 8 bases aligning to TRBD1. The germline V gene has CDR1 SGHTA and CDR2 FQGNSA. The trim removed 6 bases at V and 2 bases at J, leaving 5 bases unmatched. This CDR3 spans 14 amino acids. CDR3 region: CASRQGQGNTEAFF. CDR3 nucleotide sequence: TGTGCCAGCAGACAAGGACAGGGTAACACTGAAGCTTTCTTT.

This clonotype was counted many times. CDR3 loop: CASSDWGTEAFF. CDR3 DNA sequence: TGTGCCAGCAGTGATTGGGGCACTGAAGCTTTCTTT. V is TRBV2 and J is TRBJ1-1; D remains unclear. The germline V gene has CDR1 SNHLY and CDR2 FYNNEI. Trimming removed 3 bases at V and 4 bases at J, with 6 bases between. The CDR3 length is 12 residues.

This clonotype was picked up many times. The rearrangement joins TRBV11-2 to TRBJ2-5; 7 nucleotides match TRBD2. Trimming took 0 bases from V and 2 from J; bases not matched to a gene: 12. The CDR3 consists of 18 residues. CDR1 is SGHAT, CDR2 FQNNGV, per germline. The chain's CDR3 is CASSLELWGGREQETQYF. The CDR3 DNA reads as TGTGCCAGCAGCTTAGAGCTGTGGGGCGGGAGAGAGCAAGAGACCCAGTACTTC.